A selection of T cell receptor beta chains follows, all from one sample in a study of identical twins. TCRdb reanalysed the 5' RACE reads using MiXCR and keeps one entry per CDR3 protein. The sample holds hundreds of thousands of distinct CDR3 sequences, 8.6% seen once. The same sample was also used in a study of yellow fever vaccine responses in identical twins.

The sample consisted of PBMCs. These TCRs come from a woman younger than 30 in good health. CDR3s leave out the opening cysteine and the closing phenylalanine or tryptophan.

TRBV10-3 | AISESPGGRGTSLYEQF
TRBV6-5 | ASRGTGLY
TRBV5-1 | ASSPKTSGGADTQY
TRBV5-1 | ASSLYGHPNEQY
TRBV5-1 | ASSLGDRVGGEQY
TRBV4-2 | ASSQDVEVSYNEQF
TRBV28 | ASREGLSGNTIY
TRBV15 | ATSSRTDNISGANVLT
TRBV7-2 | ASSLGASPNTQY
TRBV4-2 | ASSQDMTSGSYEQY
TRBV24-1 | ATSDLAGETQY
TRBV27 | ATHAAVSMPYEQY
TRBV7-8 | ASSPAVTVDTGELF
TRBV5-4 | ASSYGPGQGSGNTIY